What follows is one T cell receptor beta chain and its context. Its antigen remains unidentified. This CDR3 contains 15 residues. The V end was cut by 2 bases, the J end by 0 bases, with 10 bases between. In germline, CDR1 is SGHTA, CDR2 FQGNSA. This record comes from a study of beta chain features in type 1 diabetes. Study observations and caveats: Patients with Type 1 diabetes showed moderately but significantly shorter TCRB CDR3s in all four CD4+ subsets. A potential PCR bias toward shorter templates would be equal in patient and control samples. Still unanswered here is whether HLA type influences TCRB rearrangement.

Sequenced material consisted of expressed TCRB transcripts (all of the isolated RNA was reverse transcribed). The protocol was immunoSEQ multiplex PCR, while the TCRdb copy is restricted to in-frame clones and leaves out a portion. Of around 500,000 clones listed, about an eighth are singletons. The rearrangement joins TRBV7-2 to TRBJ2-5; D possibly matches TRBD1 or TRBD2 (5 bases each). The TCR was taken from a woman between 18 and 29 years old in good health. The source material was naive CD4+ T cells from blood. In DNA form, the CDR3 reads TGTGCCAGCAGCTTATGGGGACGAGACCAAGAGACCCAGTACTTC. This translates into CASSLWGRDQETQYF. The whole variable domain, remainder taken from reference TRBV7-2 and TRBJ2-5, is GAGVSQSPSNKVTEKGKDVELRCDPISGHTALYWYRQSLGQGLEFLIYFQGNSAPDKSGLPSDRFSAERTGGSVSTLTIQRTQQEDSAVYLCASSLWGRDQETQYFGPGTRLLVL.